The rows below give T cell receptor beta chains drawn from one sample of a study of T cell responses to AZD1222 COVID-19 vaccine. Profiled with immunoSEQ multiplex PCR; TCRdb holds only in-frame clones, not every one. The sample has about 120,000 clones; 70% to 90% are singletons. The material sequenced was peripheral blood, taken on day 0 of AZD1222 vaccination. These receptors were collected from an adult in good health. Each CDR3 is given with its conserved first and last residue. Each record gives: V gene, J gene, D gene, clone size, CDR3 protein, CDR3 DNA. The D gene is left open where the match is weak. Clone sizes are given selectively: once, few, many, or a class where the clone is expanded.

V gene: TRBV6-5
J gene: TRBJ1-2
D gene: TRBD1
clone size: .
CDR3 protein: CASARDRVIYGYTF
CDR3 DNA: TGTGCCAGCGCCCGGGACAGGGTAATCTATGGCTACACCTTC

V gene: TRBV12-5
J gene: TRBJ2-7
D gene: .
clone size: .
CDR3 protein: CASGLVLGQTYEQYF
CDR3 DNA: TGTGCTAGTGGTTTGGTACTAGGACAGACCTACGAGCAGTACTTC

V gene: TRBV14
J gene: TRBJ1-1
D gene: TRBD1
clone size: .
CDR3 protein: CASRQGGNTEAFF
CDR3 DNA: TGTGCCAGCCGACAGGGGGGGAACACTGAAGCTTTCTTT

V gene: TRBV12-5
J gene: TRBJ2-7
D gene: TRBD1
clone size: .
CDR3 protein: CASGQWTGGSNEQYF
CDR3 DNA: TGTGCTAGTGGGCAATGGACAGGGGGCTCCAACGAGCAGTACTTC

V gene: TRBV7-9
J gene: TRBJ1-5
D gene: .
clone size: .
CDR3 protein: CASSLSGVSNQPQHF
CDR3 DNA: TGTGCCAGCAGCTTAAGTGGTGTGAGCAATCAGCCCCAGCATTTT

V gene: TRBV5-6
J gene: TRBJ1-2
D gene: TRBD1
clone size: .
CDR3 protein: CASSSDRGGYTF
CDR3 DNA: TGTGCCAGCAGCTCGGACAGGGGTGGCTACACCTTC

V gene: TRBV4-1
J gene: TRBJ2-7
D gene: TRBD2
clone size: .
CDR3 protein: CASSQELGAGAREQYF
CDR3 DNA: TGCGCCAGCAGCCAAGAACTGGGAGCGGGGGCTCGGGAGCAGTACTTC

V gene: TRBV7-2
J gene: TRBJ2-7
D gene: .
clone size: .
CDR3 protein: CASSLREDSYEQYF
CDR3 DNA: TGTGCCAGCAGCTTAAGGGAGGACTCCTACGAGCAGTACTTC

V gene: TRBV10-3
J gene: TRBJ2-2
D gene: TRBD2
clone size: .
CDR3 protein: CAISPFPGGGAAHTGELFF
CDR3 DNA: TGTGCCATCTCCCCCTTCCCTGGCGGGGGGGCCGCGCACACCGGGGAGCTGTTTTTT

V gene: TRBV7-9
J gene: TRBJ1-2
D gene: TRBD1
clone size: .
CDR3 protein: CASWAGQGATNYGYTF
CDR3 DNA: TGTGCCAGCTGGGCGGGACAGGGTGCCACTAACTATGGCTACACCTTC

V gene: TRBV19
J gene: TRBJ1-2
D gene: .
clone size: .
CDR3 protein: CASSISVANYGYTF
CDR3 DNA: TGTGCCAGTAGTATCAGTGTGGCGAACTATGGCTACACCTTC

V gene: TRBV7-2
J gene: TRBJ1-1
D gene: .
clone size: .
CDR3 protein: CASSLVLTGIWVRHTEAFF
CDR3 DNA: TGTGCCAGCAGCTTAGTGCTAACAGGCATTTGGGTCCGCCACACTGAAGCTTTCTTT

V gene: TRBV18
J gene: TRBJ2-5
D gene: .
clone size: .
CDR3 protein: CASSPPSDGETQYF
CDR3 DNA: TGTGCCAGCTCACCACCGTCAGATGGAGAGACCCAGTACTTC

V gene: TRBV6-1
J gene: TRBJ1-2
D gene: .
clone size: .
CDR3 protein: CASSDPLSYGYTF
CDR3 DNA: TGTGCCAGCAGTGACCCCCTCTCGTATGGCTACACCTTC

V gene: TRBV2
J gene: TRBJ1-4
D gene: .
clone size: .
CDR3 protein: CASSGTGTTNEKLFF
CDR3 DNA: TGTGCCAGCAGTGGAACGGGTACGACTAATGAAAAACTGTTTTTT

V gene: TRBV7-9
J gene: TRBJ2-1
D gene: TRBD2
clone size: .
CDR3 protein: CASSLSGGGLTSSYNEQFF
CDR3 DNA: TGTGCCAGCAGCTTATCGGGCGGGGGGCTTACAAGCTCCTACAATGAGCAGTTCTTC

V gene: TRBV5-1
J gene: TRBJ1-2
D gene: .
clone size: .
CDR3 protein: CASSLENPEYGYTF
CDR3 DNA: TGCGCCAGCAGCTTAGAAAACCCGGAGTATGGCTACACCTTC

V gene: TRBV7-9
J gene: TRBJ2-5
D gene: TRBD2
clone size: few
CDR3 protein: CASSVASGVETQYF
CDR3 DNA: TGTGCCAGCAGCGTTGCTAGCGGGGTGGAGACCCAGTACTTC

V gene: TRBV7-2
J gene: TRBJ2-1
D gene: TRBD2
clone size: .
CDR3 protein: CASSSPPGGGAYNEQFF
CDR3 DNA: TGTGCCAGCAGCTCCCCGCCGGGGGGGGGAGCCTACAATGAGCAGTTCTTC

V gene: TRBV5-1
J gene: TRBJ1-4
D gene: TRBD1
clone size: .
CDR3 protein: CASSLGGGGEKLFF
CDR3 DNA: TGCGCCAGCAGCTTGGGAGGGGGCGGTGAAAAACTGTTTTTT

V gene: TRBV11-2
J gene: TRBJ2-2
D gene: TRBD1
clone size: .
CDR3 protein: CASSPNRGTGELFF
CDR3 DNA: TGTGCCAGCAGCCCGAACAGGGGCACCGGGGAGCTGTTTTTT

V gene: TRBV7-3
J gene: TRBJ1-1
D gene: .
clone size: .
CDR3 protein: CASKENLNTEAFF
CDR3 DNA: TGTGCCAGCAAAGAGAACCTGAACACTGAAGCTTTCTTT

V gene: TRBV19
J gene: TRBJ2-6
D gene: .
clone size: once
CDR3 protein: CASSIGSGANVLTF
CDR3 DNA: TGTGCCAGTAGTATTGGTTCTGGGGCCAACGTCCTGACTTTC

V gene: TRBV18
J gene: TRBJ2-2
D gene: TRBD1
clone size: .
CDR3 protein: CASSPLTGGTYTGELFF
CDR3 DNA: TGTGCCAGCTCACCACTGACAGGGGGCACCTACACCGGGGAGCTGTTTTTT

V gene: TRBV29-1
J gene: TRBJ1-1
D gene: TRBD1
clone size: .
CDR3 protein: CSVHRQGGNTEAFF
CDR3 DNA: TGCAGCGTTCATAGACAGGGGGGGAACACTGAAGCTTTCTTT

V gene: TRBV4-1
J gene: TRBJ2-7
D gene: .
clone size: .
CDR3 protein: CASSPRERYEQYF
CDR3 DNA: TGCGCCAGCAGCCCCAGGGAACGCTACGAGCAGTACTTC

V gene: TRBV6-6
J gene: TRBJ1-1
D gene: .
clone size: .
CDR3 protein: CASSYGQQEAFF
CDR3 DNA: TGTGCCAGCAGTTATGGACAGCAAGAAGCTTTCTTT

V gene: TRBV7-3
J gene: TRBJ2-1
D gene: TRBD1
clone size: .
CDR3 protein: CASSAVGDRGYNEQFF
CDR3 DNA: TGTGCCAGCAGCGCGGTAGGGGACAGGGGCTACAATGAGCAGTTCTTC

V gene: TRBV7-9
J gene: TRBJ1-6
D gene: .
clone size: .
CDR3 protein: CASSLAWSPLHF
CDR3 DNA: TGTGCCAGCAGCTTAGCCTGGTCACCCCTCCACTTT

V gene: TRBV6-5
J gene: TRBJ1-3
D gene: TRBD1
clone size: .
CDR3 protein: CASSYSKDRNTIYF
CDR3 DNA: TGTGCCAGCAGTTACTCCAAGGACAGGAACACCATATATTTT

V gene: TRBV7-9
J gene: TRBJ1-5
D gene: .
clone size: .
CDR3 protein: CASSLDWDSYSNQPQHF
CDR3 DNA: TGTGCCAGCAGCTTAGATTGGGACTCTTATAGCAATCAGCCCCAGCATTTT

V gene: TRBV6-6
J gene: TRBJ1-2
D gene: .
clone size: once
CDR3 protein: CASSYGSSYGYTF
CDR3 DNA: TGTGCCAGCAGTTACGGGAGTAGCTATGGCTACACCTTC

V gene: TRBV5-1
J gene: TRBJ2-1
D gene: .
clone size: .
CDR3 protein: CASKDNYNEQFF
CDR3 DNA: TGCGCCAGCAAGGACAACTACAATGAGCAGTTCTTC

V gene: TRBV2
J gene: TRBJ1-1
D gene: .
clone size: .
CDR3 protein: CASSGSSPAFF
CDR3 DNA: TGTGCCAGCAGTGGTAGCAGTCCGGCTTTCTTT

V gene: TRBV6-5
J gene: TRBJ2-2
D gene: TRBD1
clone size: .
CDR3 protein: CAVGQANTGELFF
CDR3 DNA: TGTGCCGTGGGACAGGCGAACACCGGGGAGCTGTTTTTT

V gene: TRBV19
J gene: TRBJ1-5
D gene: .
clone size: .
CDR3 protein: CASSPRGRAGNQPQHF
CDR3 DNA: TGTGCCAGTAGTCCTAGGGGAAGGGCAGGGAATCAGCCCCAGCATTTT

V gene: TRBV4-1
J gene: TRBJ2-2
D gene: TRBD2
clone size: .
CDR3 protein: CASSQDLAGFTGELFF
CDR3 DNA: TGCGCCAGCAGCCAGGATCTAGCGGGGTTCACCGGGGAGCTGTTTTTT

V gene: TRBV5-5
J gene: TRBJ2-7
D gene: .
clone size: .
CDR3 protein: CASSPRTYSYEQYF
CDR3 DNA: TGTGCCAGCAGCCCCCGGACGTATTCCTACGAGCAGTACTTC

V gene: TRBV6-1
J gene: TRBJ1-6
D gene: .
clone size: .
CDR3 protein: CASSEVKGNSLHF
CDR3 DNA: TGTGCCAGCAGTGAAGTAAAGGGAAATTCCCTCCACTTT

V gene: TRBV7-9
J gene: TRBJ1-1
D gene: .
clone size: .
CDR3 protein: CASSFDTEAFF
CDR3 DNA: TGTGCCAGCAGCTTCGATACGGAGGCTTTCTTT

V gene: TRBV5-1
J gene: TRBJ2-3
D gene: TRBD2
clone size: .
CDR3 protein: CASSFTRGDTDTQYF
CDR3 DNA: TGCGCCAGCAGCTTCACGCGGGGGGACACAGATACGCAGTATTTT

V gene: TRBV11-2
J gene: TRBJ1-2
D gene: .
clone size: .
CDR3 protein: CASSSGPLMTSNYGYTF
CDR3 DNA: TGTGCCAGCAGCTCGGGACCCTTGATGACTTCTAACTATGGCTACACCTTC

V gene: TRBV10-3
J gene: TRBJ2-1
D gene: TRBD2
clone size: few
CDR3 protein: CATLAGTYNEQFF
CDR3 DNA: TGTGCCACCCTAGCGGGGACCTACAATGAGCAGTTCTTC

V gene: TRBV29-1
J gene: TRBJ2-2
D gene: TRBD2
clone size: once
CDR3 protein: CSGGLAGGNDGELFF
CDR3 DNA: TGCAGCGGCGGACTAGCGGGGGGTAATGACGGGGAGCTGTTTTTT

V gene: TRBV9
J gene: TRBJ1-4
D gene: .
clone size: .
CDR3 protein: CASSPQGTEKLFF
CDR3 DNA: TGTGCCAGCAGCCCCCAGGGGACTGAAAAACTGTTTTTT

V gene: TRBV19
J gene: TRBJ2-1
D gene: TRBD2
clone size: .
CDR3 protein: CASSPLGGGYNEQFF
CDR3 DNA: TGTGCCAGTAGTCCCCTCGGCGGGGGATACAATGAGCAGTTCTTC

V gene: TRBV10-3
J gene: TRBJ1-1
D gene: TRBD1
clone size: .
CDR3 protein: CAITERDSYTEAFF
CDR3 DNA: TGTGCCATCACCGAGAGGGACAGTTACACTGAAGCTTTCTTT

V gene: TRBV2
J gene: TRBJ2-7
D gene: TRBD1
clone size: .
CDR3 protein: CASSERQGAGEQYF
CDR3 DNA: TGTGCCAGCAGTGAGAGACAGGGGGCTGGCGAGCAGTACTTC

V gene: TRBV7-2
J gene: TRBJ2-2
D gene: .
clone size: .
CDR3 protein: CASRSSGELFF
CDR3 DNA: TGTGCCAGCAGATCCTCGGGGGAGCTGTTTTTT

V gene: TRBV7-9
J gene: TRBJ1-1
D gene: TRBD1
clone size: .
CDR3 protein: CASGKRGRENTEAFF
CDR3 DNA: TGTGCCAGCGGGAAAAGGGGGCGGGAAAACACTGAAGCTTTCTTT

V gene: TRBV6-7
J gene: TRBJ1-4
D gene: .
clone size: .
CDR3 protein: CASPGTNEKLFF
CDR3 DNA: TGTGCCAGCCCGGGGACTAATGAAAAACTGTTTTTT

V gene: TRBV6-5
J gene: TRBJ2-3
D gene: .
clone size: .
CDR3 protein: CASSYSGRVEDTQYF
CDR3 DNA: TGTGCCAGCAGTTACTCGGGCAGGGTCGAAGATACGCAGTATTTT